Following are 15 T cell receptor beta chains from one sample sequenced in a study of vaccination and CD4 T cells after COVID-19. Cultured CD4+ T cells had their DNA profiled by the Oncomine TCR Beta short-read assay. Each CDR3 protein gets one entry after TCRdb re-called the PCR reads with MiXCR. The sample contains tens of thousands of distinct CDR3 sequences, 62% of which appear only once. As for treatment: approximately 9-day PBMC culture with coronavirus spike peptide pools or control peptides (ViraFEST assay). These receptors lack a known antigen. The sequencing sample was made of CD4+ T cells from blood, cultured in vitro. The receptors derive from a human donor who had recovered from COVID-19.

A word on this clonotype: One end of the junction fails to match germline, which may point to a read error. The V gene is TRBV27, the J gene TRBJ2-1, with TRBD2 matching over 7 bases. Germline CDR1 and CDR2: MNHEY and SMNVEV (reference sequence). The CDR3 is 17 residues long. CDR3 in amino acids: CASSLRGSSSSYNAQFF. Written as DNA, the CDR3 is TGTGCCAGCAGTTTACGCGGGAGTTCTTCCTCCTACAATGCGCAGTTCTTC.

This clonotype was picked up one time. The CDR3, as DNA: TGCAGTGCTAGACATAGCGGGAGGCAAGACGGGGAGCTGTTTTTT. Protein product: CSARHSGRQDGELFF. The chain couples TRBV20-1 to TRBJ2-2, with 10 nucleotides matching TRBD2. After removal of 2 bases from V and 7 bases from J, the junction contained 7 bases not matched to a gene. The CDR3 contains 15 residues. The germline CDR1 and CDR2 sequences are DFQATT and SNEGSKA (reference sequence).

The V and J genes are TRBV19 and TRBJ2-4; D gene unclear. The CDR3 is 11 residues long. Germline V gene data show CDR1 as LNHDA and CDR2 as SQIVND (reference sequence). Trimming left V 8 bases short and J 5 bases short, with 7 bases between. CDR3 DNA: TGTGCCAGTGTGGCCCAAAACATTCAGTACTTC. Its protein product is CASVAQNIQYF.

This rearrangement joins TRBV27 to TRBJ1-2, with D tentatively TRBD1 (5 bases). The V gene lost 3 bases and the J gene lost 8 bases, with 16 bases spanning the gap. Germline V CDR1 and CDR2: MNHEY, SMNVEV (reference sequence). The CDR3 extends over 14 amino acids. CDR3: CASSFQGPPWGYTF. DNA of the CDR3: TGTGCCAGCAGTTTTCAGGGTCCCCCCTGGGGCTACACCTTC.

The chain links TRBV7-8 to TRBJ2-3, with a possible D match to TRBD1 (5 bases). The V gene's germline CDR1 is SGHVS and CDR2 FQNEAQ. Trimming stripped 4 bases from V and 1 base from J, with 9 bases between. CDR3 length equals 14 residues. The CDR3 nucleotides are TGTGCCAGCAGCTGGGGCAGCGGCACAGATACGCAGTATTTT. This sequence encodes CASSWGSGTDTQYF.

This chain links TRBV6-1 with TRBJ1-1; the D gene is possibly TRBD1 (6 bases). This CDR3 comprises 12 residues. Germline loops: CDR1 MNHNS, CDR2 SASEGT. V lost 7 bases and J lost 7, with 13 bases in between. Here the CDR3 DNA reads TGTGCCAGCACCCAGGGGACGAATGAAGCTTTCTTT. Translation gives CASTQGTNEAFF.

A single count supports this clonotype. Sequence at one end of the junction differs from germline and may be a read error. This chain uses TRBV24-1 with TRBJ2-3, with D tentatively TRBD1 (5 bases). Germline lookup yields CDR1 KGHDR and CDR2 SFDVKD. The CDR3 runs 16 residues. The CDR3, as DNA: TGTGCCACCAGCGACTCGCTTACCCCCTCCACAGGTACGCAGTATTTT. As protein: CATSDSLTPSTGTQYF.

The DNA of the CDR3 is TGTGCCAGCTCACCACTCCAAAGCGGGGCTCTGCGGACTCCAAGCTCTGGAAACACCATATATTTT. It yields the protein CASSPLQSGALRTPSSGNTIYF. The rearrangement uses TRBV18 and TRBJ1-3, with a tentative D call TRBD1 (5 bases). Trimming pared 1 base from V and 0 bases from J, leaving 28 bases between. Per germline, CDR1 KGHSH and CDR2 LQKENI. This CDR3 spans 22 amino acids.

The DNA for the CDR3 is TGTGCCAGCAGCTTAGCTCCAGGGGTGATAAATGAAAAACTGTTTTTT. Its protein is CASSLAPGVINEKLFF. The chain joins TRBV7-6 to TRBJ1-4; TRBD1 might be the D (6 bases). V lost 0 bases to trimming and J lost 5 bases, with 13 bases between them. The germline gives CDR1 SGHVS, CDR2 FNYEAQ. The CDR3 is made up of 16 amino acids.

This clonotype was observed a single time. The DNA for the CDR3 is TGCGCCAGCAGCGTGGGACTAGCGGGAAGGAATGAGCAGTTCTTC. Translated: CASSVGLAGRNEQFF. This rearrangement joins TRBV5-1 to TRBJ2-1, with 13 bases that match TRBD2. The CDR3 is 15 amino acids. CDR1 and CDR2 (germline): SGHRS, YFSETQ. Germline trimming cut 4 bases from V and 7 bases from J; bases unmatched to any gene: 5.

CDR3 coding DNA: TGTGCCAGTAGTATCGCGTTTGGTGAGCAGTTCTTC. Translated: CASSIAFGEQFF. V gene TRBV19 combines with J gene TRBJ2-1; the D is unclear. V lost 3 bases to trimming and J lost 9 bases, with 9 bases between them. The CDR3 runs 12 residues. The germline CDR1 and CDR2 sequences are LNHDA and SQIVND (reference sequence).

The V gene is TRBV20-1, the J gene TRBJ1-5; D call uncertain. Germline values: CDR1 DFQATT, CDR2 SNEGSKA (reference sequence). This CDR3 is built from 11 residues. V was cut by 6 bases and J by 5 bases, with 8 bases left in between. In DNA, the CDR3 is TGCAGTGCACAGTGGGATCAGCCCCAGCATTTT. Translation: CSAQWDQPQHF.

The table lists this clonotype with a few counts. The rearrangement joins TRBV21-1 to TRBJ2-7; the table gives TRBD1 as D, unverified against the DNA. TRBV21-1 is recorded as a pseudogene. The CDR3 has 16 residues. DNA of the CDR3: TGTGCCAGCAGCCCTGGTCCCGGACAGGGGGCCTACGAGCAGTACTTC. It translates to CASSPGPGQGAYEQYF.

The CDR3 loop reads CASSYKGNQHF. The CDR3 coding sequence is TGTGCCAGCAGTTACAAAGGGAACCAGCATTTT. The chain carries TRBV6-5 and TRBJ1-5; D unresolved. CDR1 and CDR2 (germline): MNHEY, SVGAGI. The CDR3 has 11 residues. V was pared by 2 bases and J by 12 bases, with 8 bases between.

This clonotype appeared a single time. CDR3 in amino acids: CASSLHGTSGYEQYF. As DNA, the CDR3 is TGTGCCAGCAGTCTGCACGGGACTAGCGGCTACGAGCAGTACTTC. V usage is TRBV7-8 and J usage is TRBJ2-7, with TRBD2 identical over 11 bases. V gave up 6 bases and J gave up 3 bases; unmatched junction bases: 7. The CDR3 contains 15 residues. CDR1 and CDR2 from the germline V gene are SGHVS and FQNEAQ.